This TCR beta chain is from a study of Ad26.COV2.S vaccination and SARS-CoV-2 variants. CDR1 is GTSNPN, CDR2 SVGIG, per germline (reference sequence). Trimming removed 0 bases at V and 4 bases at J, with 8 bases between. This CDR3 spans 13 amino acids. Treatment meaning: 15 to 20 received Ad26.COV2.S at low or high dose, single or two shots; about 5 received placebo; per-sample allocation not given. Collection of the samples took place on day 63 after the first injection of vaccine or placebo. Produced via immunoSEQ multiplex PCR; TCRdb's table is partial and in-frame only. The table records about 380,000 clones, about four fifths of them present only once.

The sample was peripheral blood, taken in a trial of Ad26.COV2.S vaccine versus placebo. The TCR originated in a person aged 18 to 59 who received the Ad26.COV2.S COVID-19 vaccine or a placebo. The chain carries TRBV30 and TRBJ2-3; D remains unclear. DNA of the CDR3: TGTGCCTGGAGTGTACTTCTAGCAGATACGCAGTATTTT. This gives the protein CAWSVLLADTQYF.